These T cell receptor beta chains were read from a single sample in a study of identical twins. TCRdb ran MiXCR on the 5' RACE reads and lists one entry per CDR3 protein. The sample lists about 470,000 distinct CDR3 sequences; about 24% were seen once. This sample also appeared in a second study, on T cells expressing NK-cell markers.

Sequencing was done on a sample of CD4+ T cells sorted from blood. The receptors stem from a woman between 18 and 29 years old in good health. CDR3s include the opening cysteine and the closing phenylalanine or tryptophan. The D gene is left open where the match is weak. Expanded clones get a size class; other rows say once, few or many, or leave the size out.

clone size,J gene,D gene,CDR3 length,V gene,CDR3 protein,CDR3 DNA
.,TRBJ2-1,TRBD2,18,TRBV12-3/TRBV12-4,CASSSLAGGRSSYNEQFF,TGTGCCAGCAGTTCCCTAGCGGGGGGTCGTAGCTCCTACAATGAGCAGTTCTTC
few,TRBJ2-7,TRBD2,16,TRBV5-1,CASSLPKGGGHYEQYF,TGCGCCAGCAGCTTGCCTAAAGGCGGGGGGCACTACGAGCAGTACTTC
.,TRBJ2-7,TRBD1,14,TRBV18,CASSPQRDRNEQYF,TGTGCCAGCTCACCGCAACGGGACAGGAACGAGCAGTACTTC
few,TRBJ1-2,.,13,TRBV20-1,CSARAPGAYGYTF,TGCAGTGCTAGAGCCCCGGGGGCATACGGCTACACCTTC
few,TRBJ2-1,.,13,TRBV7-2,CASSLSGPQEQFF,TGTGCCAGCAGCCTTTCGGGGCCACAGGAGCAGTTCTTC
few,TRBJ2-5,TRBD1,14,TRBV12-3/TRBV12-4,CASSPWTGQETQYF,TGTGCCAGCAGTCCTTGGACAGGTCAAGAGACCCAGTACTTC
.,TRBJ2-7,.,14,TRBV28,CASCGHGTSYEQYF,TGTGCCAGCTGCGGCCACGGTACCTCCTACGAGCAGTACTTC
few,TRBJ2-1,.,15,TRBV27,CASSFLPNSYNEQFF,TGTGCCAGCAGTTTCCTCCCCAATTCCTACAATGAGCAGTTCTTC
.,TRBJ2-1,TRBD2,15,TRBV14,CASSRPGTSGGEQFF,TGTGCCAGCAGCCGACCAGGGACTAGCGGGGGTGAGCAGTTCTTC
few,TRBJ2-7,TRBD2,13,TRBV10-3,CAISELAGGEQYF,TGTGCCATCAGTGAACTAGCGGGAGGAGAGCAGTACTTC
.,TRBJ1-5,.,13,TRBV11-2,CASSLGGVGPQHF,TGTGCCAGCAGCTTAGGGGGGGTCGGGCCCCAGCATTTT
.,TRBJ2-2,.,15,TRBV6-5,CASSSRSNGSGELFF,TGTGCCAGCAGTTCCAGGTCCAACGGATCCGGGGAGCTGTTTTTT
few,TRBJ2-7,TRBD1,13,TRBV3-1,CASRGTGGGEQYF,TGTGCCAGCAGAGGGACAGGGGGCGGCGAGCAGTACTTC
.,TRBJ2-3,TRBD1,13,TRBV29-1,CSGQGAITDTQYF,TGCAGCGGACAGGGTGCCATCACAGATACGCAGTATTTT
few,TRBJ1-2,TRBD1,17,TRBV10-1,CASSRRDRGLRYYGYTF,TGCGCCAGCTCCCGTCGGGACAGGGGGCTCCGTTACTATGGCTACACCTTC
few,TRBJ2-5,TRBD2,16,TRBV7-9,CASSFTSGRWRETQYF,TGTGCCAGCAGCTTCACGAGCGGGAGATGGAGAGAGACCCAGTACTTC
many,TRBJ2-3,.,14,TRBV3-1,CASSRTGSTDTQYF,TGTGCCAGCAGCCGTACGGGAAGCACAGATACGCAGTATTTT
.,TRBJ2-5,.,11,TRBV7-8,CASSLHWTQYF,TGTGCCAGCAGCTTACACTGGACCCAGTACTTC
.,TRBJ2-1,.,12,TRBV11-3,CASSGGTNEQFF,TGTGCCAGCAGCGGCGGAACCAATGAGCAGTTCTTC
.,TRBJ1-1,.,11,TRBV10-3,CAIANRVEAFF,TGTGCCATAGCTAACAGAGTTGAAGCTTTCTTT
.,TRBJ2-1,TRBD2,17,TRBV25-1,CASSELGTSGSADEQFF,TGTGCCAGCAGTGAATTAGGGACTAGCGGGAGTGCCGATGAGCAGTTCTTC
.,TRBJ2-1,TRBD1,15,TRBV9,CASSLQGADYNEQFF,TGTGCCAGCAGCCTACAGGGGGCCGACTACAATGAGCAGTTCTTC
few,TRBJ1-2,.,13,TRBV20-1,CSAINTTIYGYTF,TGCAGTGCTATAAACACCACGATCTATGGCTACACCTTC
few,TRBJ2-7,.,12,TRBV11-2,CASSPSGGEQYF,TGTGCCAGCAGCCCATCGGGCGGGGAGCAGTACTTC
.,TRBJ1-4,TRBD1,14,TRBV7-6,CASSPTGANEKLFF,TGTGCCAGCAGCCCGACAGGGGCTAATGAAAAACTGTTTTTT
many,TRBJ2-1,TRBD2,13,TRBV7-9,CASSLGGSNEQFF,TGTGCCAGCAGTTTAGGCGGGAGTAACGAGCAGTTCTTC
many,TRBJ1-1,.,13,TRBV12-3/TRBV12-4,CASSFRDGREAFF,TGTGCCAGCAGTTTTAGGGACGGTCGGGAAGCTTTCTTT
.,TRBJ2-3,.,15,TRBV20-1,CSARVGGLHGDTQYF,TGCAGTGCTAGAGTGGGCGGACTCCATGGCGATACGCAGTATTTT
.,TRBJ2-5,TRBD1,15,TRBV6-1,CASTPGQGAIETQYF,TGTGCCAGCACCCCGGGACAGGGTGCGATTGAGACCCAGTACTTC
many,TRBJ2-1,TRBD1,15,TRBV12-3/TRBV12-4,CASSSFGQGDNEQFF,TGTGCCAGTTCCTCATTCGGACAGGGTGATAATGAGCAGTTCTTC
.,TRBJ2-1,.,16,TRBV15,CATSRDRGHQTNEQFF,TGTGCCACCAGCAGAGATCGCGGACATCAAACCAATGAGCAGTTCTTC